These 14 T cell receptor beta chains were all obtained from the same sample, sequenced in a study of blood T cell repertoires in COVID-19. Data came from immunoSEQ multiplex PCR; TCRdb stores just in-frame clones and leaves some out. There are under 250,000 clones in the sample; about 90% occur only once, and roughly 3.1% lies in the top ten. Sequencing input: peripheral blood. The origin of the receptors is a man aged 18 to 30 with active or convalescent COVID-19.

The chain joins TRBV12-5 to TRBJ2-3; 11 positions match TRBD2. Germline V lookup: CDR1 LGHNT, CDR2 FRNRAP. V lost 1 base, J lost 3 bases, and 3 bases stayed unmatched. The CDR3 is made up of 16 amino acids. The CDR3 nucleotides are TGTGCTAGTGGTTTGGGACTAGCGGGATCGACAGATACGCAGTATTTT. Translated: CASGLGLAGSTDTQYF.

This clone was detected only a few times. The genes are TRBV29-1 and TRBJ1-2, with D tentatively TRBD1 (5 bases). V dropped 3 bases and J dropped 4 bases, with 9 bases sitting between them. The CDR3 extends over 12 amino acids. Germline V gives CDR1 SQVTM, CDR2 ANQGSEA. The CDR3 DNA sequence: TGCAGCGTTGAGGACACCTCCTATGGCTACACCTTC. Encoded protein: CSVEDTSYGYTF.

The V call is TRBV19, the J call TRBJ1-6; D possibly corresponds to TRBD1 (6 bases). V gave up 3 bases and J gave up 7 bases, with 13 bases separating them. The CDR3 is 15 amino acids. Germline CDR1 reads LNHDA; CDR2 reads SQIVND (reference sequence). The CDR3 DNA reads as TGTGCCAGTAGTATTGCCCAGGGGAAGAATTCACCCCTCCACTTT. Translating it yields CASSIAQGKNSPLHF.

The CDR3 DNA reads as TGTGCCAGCAGCGTTTCCGGGAGTAGCACAGATACGCAGTATTTT. Protein: CASSVSGSSTDTQYF. The chain is built from TRBV9 and TRBJ2-3; D is perhaps TRBD2 (6 bases). Trimming removed 2 bases from V and 0 bases from J, with 10 bases in between. The germline V gene encodes CDR1 SGDLS and CDR2 YYNGEE. The CDR3 spans 15 residues.

This clone was detected a few times. The chain uses TRBV7-2 and TRBJ2-1; D perhaps matches TRBD1 (6 bases). Trimming took 2 bases from V and 7 from J, leaving 12 bases between them. The CDR3 has 14 amino acids. Germline-derived CDR1 and CDR2 are SGHTA and FQGNSA. CDR3 sequence: CASSLSATGNEQFF. As DNA, the CDR3 is TGTGCCAGCAGCTTATCCGCGACAGGTAATGAGCAGTTCTTC.

The rearrangement joins TRBV7-9 to TRBJ2-3; 10 nucleotides match TRBD2. V lost 3 bases and J lost 0; bases outside the gene matches: 0. There are 15 residues in the CDR3. Germline V gene lookup returns CDR1 SEHNR and CDR2 FQNEAQ (reference sequence). The DNA of the CDR3 is TGTGCCAGCAGCTTGACTAGCGGGAGCACAGATACGCAGTATTTT. It specifies CASSLTSGSTDTQYF. The whole variable domain, filled in from reference TRBV7-9 and TRBJ2-3, reads DTGVSQNPRHKITKRGQNVTFRCDPISEHNRLYWYRQTLGQGPEFLTYFQNEAQLEKSRLLSDRFSAERPKGSFSTLEIQRTEQGDSAMYLCASSLTSGSTDTQYFGPGTRLTVL.

The chain uses TRBV15 and TRBJ1-4; 7 positions agree with TRBD1. CDR1 is LNHNV, CDR2 YYDKDF, per germline (reference sequence). The CDR3 consists of 16 residues. Trimming took 3 bases from V and 8 from J; bases not matched to a gene: 12. The CDR3 protein is CATSRARGTRGEKLFF. The CDR3 DNA reads as TGTGCCACCAGCAGGGCCCGGGGCACCAGGGGGGAAAAACTGTTTTTT.

The chain is built from TRBV2 and TRBJ1-2; 7 positions agree with TRBD1. CDR3 length: 16 amino acids. CDR1 and CDR2 from the germline V gene are SNHLY and FYNNEI. The junction had 9 bases not matched to a gene; V was cut back by 2 bases and J by 3 bases. The CDR3 DNA reads as TGTGCCAGCAGTGAACCTGTAGACAGGGCTCACTATGGCTACACCTTC. This encodes CASSEPVDRAHYGYTF. The entire variable domain, with the rest obtained from reference TRBV2 and TRBJ1-2, is as follows: EPEVTQTPSHQVTQMGQEVILRCVPISNHLYFYWYRQILGQKVEFLVSFYNNEISEKSEIFDDQFSVERPDGSNFTLKIRSTKLEDSAMYFCASSEPVDRAHYGYTFGSGTRLTVV.

This chain links TRBV5-1 with TRBJ1-1, with a weak D call TRBD1 (5 bases). The CDR3 spans 16 residues. Germline values: CDR1 SGHRS, CDR2 YFSETQ. V was cut by 0 bases and J by 6 bases, with 18 bases left in between. This CDR3 reads CASSLGYGQGRAEAFF. The CDR3 DNA is TGCGCCAGCAGCTTGGGCTACGGTCAGGGTAGGGCTGAAGCTTTCTTT.

V and J are TRBV29-1 and TRBJ2-1; weak D call: TRBD2 (6 bases). The length of the CDR3 is 13 residues. V lost 7 bases, J lost 3 bases, and 13 bases lay in between. Looked up from germline, CDR1 is SQVTM and CDR2 is ANQGSEA. The CDR3 loop reads CSAGSGFYNEQFF. CDR3 sequence (DNA): TGCAGCGCTGGGAGCGGGTTCTACAATGAGCAGTTCTTC.

The rearrangement joins TRBV9 to TRBJ2-5; maybe TRBD2 (6 bases). V shed 4 bases and J shed 5 bases, with 30 bases lying between them. The CDR3 has 19 amino acids. CDR1 and CDR2 from the germline V gene are SGDLS and YYNGEE. The CDR3 DNA is TGTGCCAGCAGCCCCCGGAGTTGGTCTGGGGTAGGAGGGCTGGAGACCCAGTACTTC. It is translated as CASSPRSWSGVGGLETQYF.

The CDR3: CASSPWGTSGYNEQFF. In DNA, the CDR3 is TGTGCCAGCAGCCCCTGGGGGACTAGCGGTTACAATGAGCAGTTCTTC. The gene calls are TRBV9 and TRBJ2-1; 11 bases map to TRBD2. The CDR3 has 16 residues. The germline V gene encodes CDR1 SGDLS and CDR2 YYNGEE. With 4 bases clipped from V and 4 bases from J, the junction kept 7 bases outside the gene matches.

The chain joins TRBV11-3 to TRBJ1-4; TRBD1 agrees at 10 bases. J gave up 8 bases and V 1 base, and 4 bases lay outside the gene matches. Germline V gene sequence: CDR1 SGHNT, CDR2 YENEEA. This CDR3 is built from 15 residues. The DNA of the CDR3 is TGTGCCAGCAGCTTAGGACAGGGGGCAGAGGAAAAACTGTTTTTT. This translates into CASSLGQGAEEKLFF.

The V gene is TRBV6-6, the J gene TRBJ2-7, with TRBD1 as a possible D gene (6 bases). Germline CDR1 reads MNHNY; CDR2 reads SVGAGI (reference sequence). CDR3 length: 12 residues. Trimming removed 3 bases at V and 12 bases at J, with 15 bases between. The CDR3 region is CASSYAGTQVYF. As DNA, the CDR3 is TGTGCCAGCAGTTATGCCGGGACACAAGTGTACTTC.